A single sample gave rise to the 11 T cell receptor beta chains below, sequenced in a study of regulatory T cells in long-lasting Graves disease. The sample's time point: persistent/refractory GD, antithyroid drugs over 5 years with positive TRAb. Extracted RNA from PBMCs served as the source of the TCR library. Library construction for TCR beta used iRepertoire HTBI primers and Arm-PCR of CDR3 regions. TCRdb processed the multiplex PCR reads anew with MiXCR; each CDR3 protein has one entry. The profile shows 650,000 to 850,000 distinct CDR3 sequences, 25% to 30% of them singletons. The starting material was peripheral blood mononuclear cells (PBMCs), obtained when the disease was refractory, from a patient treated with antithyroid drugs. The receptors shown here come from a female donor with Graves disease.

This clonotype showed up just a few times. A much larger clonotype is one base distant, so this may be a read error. In nucleotides, the CDR3 is TGTGCCAGCAGCAGGGGTATTAACTATGGCTACACCTTC. As protein: CASSRGINYGYTF. The chain combines TRBV11-2 with TRBJ1-2, with TRBD1 as a possible D gene (5 bases). V was shortened by 5 bases and J by 1 base, with 8 bases between the two germline ends. Germline assignment: CDR1 SGHAT and CDR2 FQNNGV. CDR3 length: 13 amino acids. Looking up the rest from reference TRBV11-2 and TRBJ1-2 gives the full variable domain: EAGVAQSPRYKIIEKRQSVAFWCNPISGHATLYWYQQILGQGPKLLIQFQNNGVVDDSQLPKDRFSAERLKGVDSTLKIQPAKLEDSAVYLCASSRGINYGYTFGSGTRLTVV.

CDR3 loop: CASSGAGTGPNIQYF. The CDR3 DNA is TGTGCCAGCAGCGGGGCCGGGACAGGGCCAAACATTCAGTACTTC. This chain links TRBV7-9 with TRBJ2-4; 9 bases align to TRBD1. CDR1 and CDR2 from the germline V gene are SEHNR and FQNEAQ (reference sequence). The V segment lost 5 bases and the J segment 6 bases; nucleotides outside the gene matches: 8. This CDR3 is built from 15 residues.

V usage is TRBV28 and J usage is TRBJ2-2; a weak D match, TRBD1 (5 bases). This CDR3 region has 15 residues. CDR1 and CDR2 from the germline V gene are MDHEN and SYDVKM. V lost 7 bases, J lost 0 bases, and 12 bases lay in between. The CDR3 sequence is CASKNQGANTGELFF. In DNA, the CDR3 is TGTGCCAGCAAAAACCAGGGCGCGAACACCGGGGAGCTGTTTTTT. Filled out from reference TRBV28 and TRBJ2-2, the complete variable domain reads DVKVTQSSRYLVKRTGEKVFLECVQDMDHENMFWYRQDPGLGLRLIYFSYDVKMKEKGDIPEGYSVSREKKERFSLILESASTNQTSMYLCASKNQGANTGELFFGEGSRLTVL.

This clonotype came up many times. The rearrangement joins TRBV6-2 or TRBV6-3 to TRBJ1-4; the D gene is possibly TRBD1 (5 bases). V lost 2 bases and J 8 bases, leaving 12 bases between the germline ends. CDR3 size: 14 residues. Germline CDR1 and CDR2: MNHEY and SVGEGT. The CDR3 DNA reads TGTGCCAGCAGTTACGTGCAGGGAGGGGAAAAACTGTTTTTT. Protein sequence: CASSYVQGGEKLFF.

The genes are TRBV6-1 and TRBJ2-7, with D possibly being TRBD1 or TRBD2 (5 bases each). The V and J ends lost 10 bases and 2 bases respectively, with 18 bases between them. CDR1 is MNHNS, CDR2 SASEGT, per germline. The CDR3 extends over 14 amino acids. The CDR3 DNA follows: TGTGCCACCTTGGGACGGCAGACTACCTACGAGCAGTACTTC. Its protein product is CATLGRQTTYEQYF.

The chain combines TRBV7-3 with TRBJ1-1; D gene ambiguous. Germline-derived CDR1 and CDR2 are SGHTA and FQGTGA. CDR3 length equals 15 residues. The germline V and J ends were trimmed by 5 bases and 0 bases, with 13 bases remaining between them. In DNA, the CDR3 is TGTGCCAGCAGCCAAAACTCCAGGATGAACACTGAAGCTTTCTTT. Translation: CASSQNSRMNTEAFF. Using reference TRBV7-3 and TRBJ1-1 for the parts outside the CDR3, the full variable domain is GAGVSQTPSNKVTEKGKYVELRCDPISGHTALYWYRQSLGQGPEFLIYFQGTGAADDSGLPNDRFFAVRPEGSVSTLKIQRTERGDSAVYLCASSQNSRMNTEAFFGQGTRLTVV.

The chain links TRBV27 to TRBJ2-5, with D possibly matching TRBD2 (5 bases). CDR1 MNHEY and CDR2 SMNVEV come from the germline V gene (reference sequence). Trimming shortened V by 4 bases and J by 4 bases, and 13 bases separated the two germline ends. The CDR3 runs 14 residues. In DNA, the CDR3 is TGTGCCAGCAGTTATCACGGGAAAGGAGAGACCCAGTACTTC. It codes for CASSYHGKGETQYF.

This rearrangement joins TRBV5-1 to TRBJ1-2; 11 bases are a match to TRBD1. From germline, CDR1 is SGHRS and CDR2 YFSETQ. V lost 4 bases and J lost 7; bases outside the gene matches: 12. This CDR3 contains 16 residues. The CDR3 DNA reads TGCGCCAGCAGCCCCGGACAGGGGGCGCATTCGGCTGGCTACACCTTC. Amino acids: CASSPGQGAHSAGYTF.

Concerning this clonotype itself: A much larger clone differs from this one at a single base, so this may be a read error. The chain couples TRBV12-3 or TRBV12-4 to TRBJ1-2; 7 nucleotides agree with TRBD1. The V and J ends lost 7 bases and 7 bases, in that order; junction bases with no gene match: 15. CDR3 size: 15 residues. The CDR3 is CASTSPDRPFIGYTF. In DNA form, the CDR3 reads TGTGCCAGCACCTCCCCGGACAGGCCTTTCATTGGCTACACCTTC.

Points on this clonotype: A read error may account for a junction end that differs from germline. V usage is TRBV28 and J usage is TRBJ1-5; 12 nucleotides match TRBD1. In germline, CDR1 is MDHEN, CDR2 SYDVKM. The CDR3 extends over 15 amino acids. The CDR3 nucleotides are TGTGCCAGCAGGTGGGACAGGGGGCTCAATCAGCCCCGGCATTTT. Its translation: CASRWDRGLNQPRHF.

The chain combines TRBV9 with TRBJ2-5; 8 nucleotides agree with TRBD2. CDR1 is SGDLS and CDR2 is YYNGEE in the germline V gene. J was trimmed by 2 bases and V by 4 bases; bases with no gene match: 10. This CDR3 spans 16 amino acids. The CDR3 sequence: CASSNPGLGWQETQYF. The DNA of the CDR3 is TGTGCCAGCAGCAATCCGGGACTAGGGTGGCAAGAGACCCAGTACTTC. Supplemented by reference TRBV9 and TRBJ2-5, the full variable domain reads DSGVTQTPKHLITATGQRVTLRCSPRSGDLSVYWYQQSLDQGLQFLIQYYNGEERAKGNILERFSAQQFPDLHSELNLSSLELGDSALYFCASSNPGLGWQETQYFGPGTRLLVL.